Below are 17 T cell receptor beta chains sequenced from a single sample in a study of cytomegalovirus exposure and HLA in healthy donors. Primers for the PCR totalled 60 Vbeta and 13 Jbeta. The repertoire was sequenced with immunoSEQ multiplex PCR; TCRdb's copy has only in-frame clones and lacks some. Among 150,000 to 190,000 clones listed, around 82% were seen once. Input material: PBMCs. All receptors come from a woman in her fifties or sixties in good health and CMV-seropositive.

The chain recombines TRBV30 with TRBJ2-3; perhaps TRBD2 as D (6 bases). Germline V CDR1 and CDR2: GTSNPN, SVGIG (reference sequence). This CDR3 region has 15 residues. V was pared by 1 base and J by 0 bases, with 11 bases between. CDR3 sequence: CAWSGGGPSTDTQYF. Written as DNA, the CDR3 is TGTGCCTGGAGTGGGGGAGGACCTAGCACAGATACGCAGTATTTT. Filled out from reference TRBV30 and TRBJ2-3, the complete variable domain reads SQTIHQWPATLVQPVGSPLSLECTVEGTSNPNLYWYRQAAGRGLQLLFYSVGIGQISSEVPQNLSASRPQDRQFILSSKKLLLSDSGFYLCAWSGGGPSTDTQYFGPGTRLTVL.

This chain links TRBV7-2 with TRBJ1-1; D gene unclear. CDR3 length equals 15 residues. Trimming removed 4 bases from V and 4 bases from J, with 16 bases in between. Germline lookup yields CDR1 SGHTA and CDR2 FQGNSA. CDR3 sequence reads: CASSSAGLVTTEAFF. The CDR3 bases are TGTGCCAGCAGCTCGGCGGGATTGGTGACCACTGAAGCTTTCTTT.

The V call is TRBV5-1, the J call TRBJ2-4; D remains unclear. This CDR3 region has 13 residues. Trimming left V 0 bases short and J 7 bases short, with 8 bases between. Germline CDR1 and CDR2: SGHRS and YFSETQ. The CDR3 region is CASSLVAENIQYF. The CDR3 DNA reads TGCGCCAGCAGCTTGGTTGCTGAGAACATTCAGTACTTC.

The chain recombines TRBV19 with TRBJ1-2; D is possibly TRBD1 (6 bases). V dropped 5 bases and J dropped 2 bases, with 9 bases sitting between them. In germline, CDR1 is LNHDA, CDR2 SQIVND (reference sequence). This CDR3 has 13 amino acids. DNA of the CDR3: TGTGCCAGTAGTCCCGACAGGAACTATGGCTACACCTTC. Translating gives CASSPDRNYGYTF.

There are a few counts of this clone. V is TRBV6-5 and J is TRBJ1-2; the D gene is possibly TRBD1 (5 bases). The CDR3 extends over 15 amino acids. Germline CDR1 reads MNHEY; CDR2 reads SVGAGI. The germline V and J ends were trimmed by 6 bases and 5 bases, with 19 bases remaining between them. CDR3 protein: CASSPHRGGGYGYTF. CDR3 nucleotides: TGTGCCAGCAGCCCACACCGGGGGGGTGGGTATGGCTACACCTTC.

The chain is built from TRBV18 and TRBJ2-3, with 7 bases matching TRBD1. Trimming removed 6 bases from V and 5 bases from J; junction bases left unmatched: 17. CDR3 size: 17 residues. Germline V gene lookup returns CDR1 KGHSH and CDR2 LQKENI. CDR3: CASSDRVRVGPEDTQYF. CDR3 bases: TGTGCCAGCTCCGACAGGGTCAGGGTCGGCCCGGAAGATACGCAGTATTTT.

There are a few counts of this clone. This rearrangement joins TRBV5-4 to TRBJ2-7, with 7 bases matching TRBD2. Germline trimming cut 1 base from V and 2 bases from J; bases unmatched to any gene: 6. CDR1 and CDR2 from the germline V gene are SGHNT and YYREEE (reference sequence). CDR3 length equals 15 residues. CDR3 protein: CASSLPLAPTYEQYF. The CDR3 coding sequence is TGTGCCAGCAGCTTGCCACTAGCGCCGACCTACGAGCAGTACTTC.

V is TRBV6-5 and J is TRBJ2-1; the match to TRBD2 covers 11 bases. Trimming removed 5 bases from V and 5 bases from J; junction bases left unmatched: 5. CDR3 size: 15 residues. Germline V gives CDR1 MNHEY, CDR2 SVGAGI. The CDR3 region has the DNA TGTGCCAGCAGTCTTAGCGGGGGGGCCAACAATGAGCAGTTCTTC. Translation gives CASSLSGGANNEQFF.

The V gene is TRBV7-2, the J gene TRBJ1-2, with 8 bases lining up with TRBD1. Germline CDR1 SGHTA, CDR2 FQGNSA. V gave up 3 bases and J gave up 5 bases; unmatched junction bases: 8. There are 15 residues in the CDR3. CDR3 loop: CASSFQGQGGYGYTF. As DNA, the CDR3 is TGTGCCAGCAGCTTCCAAGGACAGGGAGGGTATGGCTACACCTTC.

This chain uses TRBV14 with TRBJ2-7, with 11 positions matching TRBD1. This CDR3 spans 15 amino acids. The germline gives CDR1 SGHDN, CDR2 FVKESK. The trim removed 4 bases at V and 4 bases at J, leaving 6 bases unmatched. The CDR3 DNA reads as TGTGCCAGCAGCCGACCGGGACAGGGGGTTTACGAGCAGTACTTC. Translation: CASSRPGQGVYEQYF.

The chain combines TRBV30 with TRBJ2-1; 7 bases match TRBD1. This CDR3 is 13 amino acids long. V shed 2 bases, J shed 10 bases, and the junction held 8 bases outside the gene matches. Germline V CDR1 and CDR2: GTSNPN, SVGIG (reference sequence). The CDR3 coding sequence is TGTGCCTGGAGTCTCAACAGGGGCCGAGAGCAGTTCTTC. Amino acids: CAWSLNRGREQFF.

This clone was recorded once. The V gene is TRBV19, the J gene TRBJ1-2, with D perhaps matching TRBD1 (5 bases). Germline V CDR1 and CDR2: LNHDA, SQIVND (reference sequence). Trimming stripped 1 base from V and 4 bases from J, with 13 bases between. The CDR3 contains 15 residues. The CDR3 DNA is TGTGCCAGTAGTATAGCCCAGGGAGGCTCCTATGGCTACACCTTC. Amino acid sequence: CASSIAQGGSYGYTF.

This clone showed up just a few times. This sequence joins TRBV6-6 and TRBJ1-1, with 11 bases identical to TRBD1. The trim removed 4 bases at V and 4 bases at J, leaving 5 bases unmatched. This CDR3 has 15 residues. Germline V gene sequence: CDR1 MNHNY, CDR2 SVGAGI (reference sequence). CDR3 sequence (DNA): TGTGCCAGCAGTTTCGAGGGACAGGGGGTCACTGAAGCTTTCTTT. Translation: CASSFEGQGVTEAFF.

CDR3: CASSLVRGADTGELFF. CDR3 DNA sequence: TGTGCCAGCAGCTTGGTTCGGGGGGCCGATACCGGGGAGCTGTTTTTT. The chain has TRBV5-4 and TRBJ2-2, with D possibly matching TRBD2 (7 bases). CDR1 is SGHNT, CDR2 YYREEE, per germline (reference sequence). Trimming took 0 bases from V and 5 from J, leaving 14 bases between them. The CDR3 totals 16 residues.

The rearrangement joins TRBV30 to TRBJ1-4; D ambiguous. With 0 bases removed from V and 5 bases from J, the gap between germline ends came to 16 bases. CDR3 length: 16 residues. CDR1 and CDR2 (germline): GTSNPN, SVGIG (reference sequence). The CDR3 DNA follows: TGTGCCTGGAGTGTACGCCGGGTCTCCCAAAATGAAAAACTGTTTTTT. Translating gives CAWSVRRVSQNEKLFF.

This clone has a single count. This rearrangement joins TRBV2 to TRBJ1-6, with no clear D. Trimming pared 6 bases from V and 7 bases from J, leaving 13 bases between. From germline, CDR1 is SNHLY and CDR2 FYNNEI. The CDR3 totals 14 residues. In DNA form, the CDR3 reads TGTGCCAGCAGGGTCGACTTTTCCAATTCACCCCTCCACTTT. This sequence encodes CASRVDFSNSPLHF.

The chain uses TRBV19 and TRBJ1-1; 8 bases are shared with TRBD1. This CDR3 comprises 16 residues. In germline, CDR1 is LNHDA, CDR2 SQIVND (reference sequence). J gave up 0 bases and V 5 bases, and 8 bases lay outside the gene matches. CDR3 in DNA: TGTGCCAGTAGTTTGGCCCGGACAGGGCTGAACACTGAAGCTTTCTTT. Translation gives CASSLARTGLNTEAFF.